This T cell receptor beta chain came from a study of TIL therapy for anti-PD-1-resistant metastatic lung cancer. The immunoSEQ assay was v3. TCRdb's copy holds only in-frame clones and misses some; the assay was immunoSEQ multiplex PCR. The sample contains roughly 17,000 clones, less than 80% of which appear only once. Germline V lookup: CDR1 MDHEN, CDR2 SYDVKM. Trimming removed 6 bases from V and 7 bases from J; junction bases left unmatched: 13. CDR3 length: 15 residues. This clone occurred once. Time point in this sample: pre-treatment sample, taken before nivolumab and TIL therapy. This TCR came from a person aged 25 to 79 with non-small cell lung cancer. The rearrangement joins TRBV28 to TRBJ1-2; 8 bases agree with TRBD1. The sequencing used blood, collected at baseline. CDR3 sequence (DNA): TGTGCCAGCAGACGGACAGGGCTTAGCAATTCTGGCTACACCTTC. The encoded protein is CASRRTGLSNSGYTF.